One and the same sample provided the 18 T cell receptor beta chains below, sequenced in a study of blood T cell repertoires in COVID-19. Produced via immunoSEQ multiplex PCR; TCRdb's table is partial and in-frame only. The repertoire has some 300,000 clones, around 92% of them found once; the top ten carry 1.5% to 2%. Specimen: peripheral blood. These receptors all come from a woman in her twenties or thirties with COVID-19, enrolled during active disease.

The rearrangement uses TRBV5-1 and TRBJ2-1; D perhaps matches TRBD1 (6 bases). Between the trimmed V and J ends, which lost 0 bases and 4 bases, there was a span of 17 bases. The CDR3 extends over 17 amino acids. Germline V gene lookup returns CDR1 SGHRS and CDR2 YFSETQ. The CDR3 DNA follows: TGCGCCAGCAGCTTGGACCTGGGGGCGTTGGGGTACAATGAGCAGTTCTTC. Translation gives CASSLDLGALGYNEQFF.

The V gene is TRBV29-1, the J gene TRBJ2-5; D uncertain. The V end lost 4 bases, the J end lost 2 bases, and 11 bases lay between the germline ends. The CDR3 consists of 13 residues. CDR1 and CDR2 (germline): SQVTM, ANQGSEA. CDR3 sequence: CSVVLWPQETQYF. The CDR3 coding sequence is TGCAGCGTTGTTCTCTGGCCTCAAGAGACCCAGTACTTC.

The V call is TRBV6-5, the J call TRBJ1-1, with 9 bases matching TRBD1. Per germline, CDR1 MNHEY and CDR2 SVGAGI. Trimming took 7 bases from V and 10 from J; bases not matched to a gene: 13. This CDR3 region has 14 residues. The CDR3 loop reads CASTPPTGGSAAFF. CDR3 nucleotides: TGTGCCAGCACCCCCCCAACAGGGGGCTCGGCAGCTTTCTTT.

The chain combines TRBV6-6 with TRBJ1-4; TRBD1 matches at 9 bases. V was clipped by 9 bases and J by 5 bases; unmatched bases: 4. The V gene's germline CDR1 is MNHNY and CDR2 SVGAGI (reference sequence). The CDR3 runs to 13 residues. The DNA for the CDR3 is TGTGCCAGTTCCGGGACAGGGAATGAAAAACTGTTTTTT. Amino acids: CASSGTGNEKLFF.

This chain connects TRBV27 to TRBJ2-7; D may be TRBD1 (5 bases). Looked up from germline, CDR1 is MNHEY and CDR2 is SMNVEV (reference sequence). The CDR3 covers 13 residues. The germline V and J ends were trimmed by 5 bases and 8 bases, with 16 bases remaining between them. The CDR3 DNA is TGTGCCAGCAGTCCCAGACAGTCTACGAAGCAGTACTTC. The encoded protein is CASSPRQSTKQYF.

V gene TRBV20-1 combines with J gene TRBJ1-1; TRBD1 might be the D (6 bases). The germline CDR1 and CDR2 sequences are DFQATT and SNEGSKA (reference sequence). V shed 3 bases and J shed 6 bases, with 8 bases lying between them. The CDR3 loop spans 11 amino acids. CDR3: CSARTGPEAFF. In DNA, the CDR3 is TGCAGTGCTAGGACAGGACCTGAAGCTTTCTTT.

The rearrangement joins TRBV19 to TRBJ1-2; TRBD1 matches at 7 bases. CDR1 and CDR2 (germline): LNHDA, SQIVND (reference sequence). Trimming removed 5 bases from V and 6 bases from J; junction bases left unmatched: 12. The CDR3 is made up of 15 amino acids. DNA of the CDR3: TGTGCCAGTAGTGGTGGCAGGGGGGACGAGGATGGCTACACCTTC. Its translation: CASSGGRGDEDGYTF.

This clone was counted only a few times. The chain employs TRBV12-3 or TRBV12-4 and TRBJ1-5; a possible D gene is TRBD1 (6 bases). This CDR3 spans 12 amino acids. Trimming pared 4 bases from V and 10 bases from J, leaving 11 bases between. The CDR3 is CASSSSGEPQHF. CDR3 sequence (DNA): TGTGCCAGCAGTTCCTCAGGGGAACCCCAGCATTTT.

V usage is TRBV11-2 and J usage is TRBJ1-6; TRBD1 matches 7 bases. The germline CDR1 and CDR2 sequences are SGHAT and FQNNGV. Trimming cost V 5 bases and J 9 bases; bases outside gene matches: 10. The CDR3 length is 15 residues. CDR3 sequence reads: CASSQLTGYGSPLHF. The CDR3 DNA reads as TGTGCCAGCAGCCAACTGACAGGGTATGGTTCACCCCTCCACTTT.

This chain joins TRBV5-1 and TRBJ2-7, with D hard to call. The CDR3 sequence is 14 residues long. V shed 0 bases and J shed 0 bases, with 7 bases lying between them. CDR1 is SGHRS, CDR2 YFSETQ, per germline. CDR3 coding DNA: TGCGCCAGCAGCTTGGCCCCGAGCTCCTACGAGCAGTACTTC. It codes for CASSLAPSSYEQYF.

This chain uses TRBV6-1 with TRBJ2-5; 8 positions match TRBD1. The CDR3 has 14 amino acids. Trimming took 2 bases from V and 4 from J; bases not matched to a gene: 3. Germline V lookup: CDR1 MNHNS, CDR2 SASEGT. This CDR3 reads CASSERGQAETQYF. CDR3 sequence (DNA): TGTGCCAGCAGTGAAAGGGGACAGGCAGAGACCCAGTACTTC.

V gene TRBV7-2 combines with J gene TRBJ2-1, with no clear D. The CDR3 runs to 16 residues. The ends were cut back, 0 bases at V and 3 bases at J, with 12 bases in the middle. CDR1 is SGHTA and CDR2 is FQGNSA in the germline V gene. CDR3 in amino acids: CASSLARFDGYNEQFF. The CDR3 nucleotides are TGTGCCAGCAGCTTAGCGCGGTTTGATGGCTACAATGAGCAGTTCTTC.

The rearrangement uses TRBV4-2 and TRBJ2-1; TRBD2 might be the D (6 bases). The germline V gene has CDR1 LGHNA and CDR2 YNFKEQ. Trimming took 4 bases from V and 2 from J, leaving 15 bases between them. The CDR3 loop spans 16 amino acids. The CDR3 loop reads CASSLTGGVTYNEQFF. The CDR3 nucleotides read TGTGCCAGCAGCCTTACAGGCGGGGTAACCTACAATGAGCAGTTCTTC.

The gene calls are TRBV24-1 and TRBJ1-5; D not certain. This CDR3 has 15 residues. The V end was cut by 1 base, the J end by 7 bases, with 13 bases between. Germline V gene sequence: CDR1 KGHDR, CDR2 SFDVKD. The CDR3 region has the DNA TGTGCCACCAGTGATTTTGGAGGGAGAGGGCAGCCCCAGCATTTT. It yields the protein CATSDFGGRGQPQHF.

This chain joins TRBV15 and TRBJ2-5; D is perhaps TRBD1 (5 bases). V lost 2 bases, J lost 1 base, and 8 bases lay in between. Germline lookup yields CDR1 LNHNV and CDR2 YYDKDF (reference sequence). This CDR3 is 14 amino acids long. CDR3 bases: TGTGCCACCAGCAGACAGGGAATCCAAGAGACCCAGTACTTC. This translates into CATSRQGIQETQYF.

This clone was seen more than once but under ten times. The chain has TRBV4-1 and TRBJ2-7; D perhaps matches TRBD2 (5 bases). The germline V and J ends were trimmed by 4 bases and 2 bases, with 15 bases remaining between them. The germline V gene encodes CDR1 MGHRA and CDR2 YSYEKL. The CDR3 length is 15 residues. The CDR3 loop reads CASSPDEGNPYEQYV. The CDR3 coding sequence is TGCGCCAGCAGCCCGGACGAGGGTAACCCCTACGAGCAGTACGTC.

V and J are TRBV2 and TRBJ1-5, with 8 bases fitting TRBD1. The length of the CDR3 is 16 residues. Germline CDR1 and CDR2: SNHLY and FYNNEI. V trimming: 4 bases; J trimming: 6 bases; junction bases outside the gene matches: 11. CDR3 in DNA: TGTGCCAGCAGTGTTCGTTGGCAGGGGGCTGGTCAGCCCCAGCATTTT. Protein sequence: CASSVRWQGAGQPQHF.

This clone appeared a single time. The chain employs TRBV11-3 and TRBJ2-7; the D gene is possibly TRBD1 (6 bases). The CDR3 runs to 19 residues. V dropped 2 bases and J dropped 2 bases, with 25 bases sitting between them. Germline V gene sequence: CDR1 SGHNT, CDR2 YENEEA. In DNA form, the CDR3 reads TGTGCCAGCAGCTTATATCACTGGGGAAACAGGGAAAAGACCTACGAGCAGTACTTC. Translating it yields CASSLYHWGNREKTYEQYF.